What follows are 29 T cell receptor beta chains derived from one specimen sequenced in a study of beta chain features in type 1 diabetes. Isolated RNA was reverse transcribed in full, so expressed TCRB transcripts were sequenced. Using immunoSEQ multiplex PCR, the repertoire was profiled, and TCRdb retains in-frame clones only, with some absent. This repertoire shows about 360,000 clones, around 13% found once; its top ten account for more than 0.015%. The sequencing sample was made of naive CD4+ T cells from blood. The receptor source for this set is a man in his late teens or twenties in good health.

The CDR3, as DNA: TGTGCCAGCAGTTTAGGGACAGGGGAGGATGGCTACACCTTC. Translating gives CASSLGTGEDGYTF. The chain carries TRBV28 and TRBJ1-2; 10 nucleotides match TRBD1. J lost 6 bases, V lost 2 bases, and 3 bases had no gene match. The CDR3 sequence is 14 residues long. Germline V gives CDR1 MDHEN, CDR2 SYDVKM.

This clone was counted only a few times. The chain combines TRBV10-3 with TRBJ1-6; D uncertain. Germline loops: CDR1 ENHRY, CDR2 SYGVKD. V was trimmed by 1 base and J by 6 bases, leaving 7 bases between them. This CDR3 is built from 14 residues. This CDR3 is CAISELAFNSPLHF. In DNA form, the CDR3 reads TGTGCCATCAGTGAGTTAGCCTTTAATTCACCCCTCCACTTT.

The chain joins TRBV2 to TRBJ2-6, with 10 bases matching TRBD1. Germline V gene lookup returns CDR1 SNHLY and CDR2 FYNNEI. The CDR3 spans 19 residues. V was pared by 3 bases and J by 0 bases, with 8 bases of the junction left unmatched. Written as DNA, the CDR3 is TGTGCCAGCAGTGAGTGGGGCGGGACAGGGGACTCTGGGGCCAACGTCCTGACTTTC. Translating gives CASSEWGGTGDSGANVLTF.

The V gene is TRBV7-8, the J gene TRBJ2-1; D not certain. V was shortened by 0 bases and J by 7 bases, with 10 bases between the two germline ends. The CDR3 consists of 14 residues. Germline V gives CDR1 SGHVS, CDR2 FQNEAQ. The CDR3 here is CASSLARVWNEQFF. For the CDR3, the DNA is TGTGCCAGCAGCTTAGCGAGAGTTTGGAATGAGCAGTTCTTC.

This clone was detected a few times. The CDR3 DNA follows: TGTGCCAGTAGTAGGTTGACAGACCCCAATCAGCCCCAGCATTTT. Its translation: CASSRLTDPNQPQHF. The rearrangement joins TRBV19 to TRBJ1-5; weak D call: TRBD1 (5 bases). V was cut by 4 bases and J by 3 bases, with 13 bases left in between. The CDR3 is made up of 15 amino acids. Germline assignment: CDR1 LNHDA and CDR2 SQIVND (reference sequence).

The chain combines TRBV28 with TRBJ2-7; D remains unclear. The length of the CDR3 is 13 residues. CDR1 and CDR2 from the germline V gene are MDHEN and SYDVKM. The CDR3 DNA sequence: TGTGCTTTACAAGTTCCCAGCTCCTACGAGCAGTACTTC. Translating gives CALQVPSSYEQYF.

This clone was seen only once. One junction end disagrees with the germline gene, perhaps due to a read error. The chain uses TRBV5-4 and TRBJ2-5, with a possible D match to TRBD2 (6 bases). Germline CDR1 and CDR2: SGHNT and YYREEE (reference sequence). The CDR3 spans 14 residues. The CDR3 protein is CASSLGGGLETQYF. CDR3 DNA: TGCGCCAGCAGCCTCGGGGGAGGTCTCGAGACCCAGTACTTC.

There are a few counts of this clone. The chain is built from TRBV10-3 and TRBJ1-5; no clear D. The CDR3 has 14 residues. The V gene's germline CDR1 is ENHRY and CDR2 SYGVKD. Trimming took 3 bases from V and 5 from J, leaving 11 bases between them. The CDR3 spells CAISDGEIYQPQHF. The CDR3 DNA reads TGTGCCATCAGTGACGGGGAAATCTATCAGCCCCAGCATTTT.

This clone was seen a handful of times. The V gene is TRBV27, the J gene TRBJ2-7; TRBD2 agrees at 14 bases. Germline V gene sequence: CDR1 MNHEY, CDR2 SMNVEV (reference sequence). The CDR3 is made up of 18 amino acids. Losses at the gene ends were 5 bases for V and 5 bases for J; bases not matched to a gene: 14. The CDR3 spells CASSLAGQGLAGENEQYF. CDR3 in DNA: TGTGCCAGCAGTCTCGCCGGGCAGGGACTAGCGGGAGAAAACGAGCAGTACTTC.

This clone was counted a few times. DNA of the CDR3: TGTGCCAGTTCGAGGGATGGCTACACCTTC. Protein: CASSRDGYTF. The chain combines TRBV28 with TRBJ1-2, with D uncertain. V was cut by 9 bases and J by 6 bases, with 8 bases left in between. This CDR3 contains 10 residues. Per the germline V gene, CDR1 is MDHEN and CDR2 is SYDVKM.

The chain joins TRBV10-3 to TRBJ2-7; 16 positions match TRBD2. The CDR3 has 16 amino acids. With V trimmed by 2 bases and J by 7 bases, 5 bases remained unmatched. Germline-derived CDR1 and CDR2 are ENHRY and SYGVKD. This chain's CDR3 is CAISERKGLAGGEQYF. The CDR3 DNA reads TGTGCCATCAGTGAGCGGAAGGGACTAGCGGGAGGGGAGCAGTACTTC.

This clone was counted a few times. This sample also contains other DNA sequences that code for the same CDR3. The chain couples TRBV7-2 to TRBJ2-1; D not resolved. CDR3 length equals 12 residues. Trimming took off 5 bases at V and 7 bases at J, with 9 bases between the two ends. Germline values: CDR1 SGHTA, CDR2 FQGNSA. The CDR3 region is CASSLSRNEQFF. As DNA, the CDR3 is TGTGCCAGCAGCCTTAGCCGGAATGAGCAGTTCTTC.

The gene calls are TRBV5-1 and TRBJ1-5; D not resolved. Germline CDR1 SGHRS, CDR2 YFSETQ. CDR3 length: 14 amino acids. The ends were cut back, 4 bases at V and 0 bases at J, with 8 bases in the middle. CDR3: CASSAGYSNQPQHF. The CDR3 DNA reads TGCGCCAGCAGCGCCGGTTATAGCAATCAGCCCCAGCATTTT.

The table lists this clone with a few counts. This rearrangement joins TRBV9 to TRBJ1-2; 10 nucleotides agree with TRBD1. Unmatched junction bases numbered 12, after V lost 3 bases and J lost 4 bases. Germline V gene sequence: CDR1 SGDLS, CDR2 YYNGEE. This CDR3 has 17 residues. CDR3 region: CASSAAPGTGVGYGYTF. The DNA of the CDR3 is TGTGCCAGCAGCGCCGCCCCGGGGACAGGGGTTGGCTATGGCTACACCTTC. The variable domain in full, completed from reference TRBV9 and TRBJ1-2, reads DSGVTQTPKHLITATGQRVTLRCSPRSGDLSVYWYQQSLDQGLQFLIQYYNGEERAKGNILERFSAQQFPDLHSELNLSSLELGDSALYFCASSAAPGTGVGYGYTFGSGTRLTVV.

This clone came up a few times. The V and J genes are TRBV20-1 and TRBJ1-1; D unresolved. Germline V lookup: CDR1 DFQATT, CDR2 SNEGSKA (reference sequence). This CDR3 comprises 11 residues. Trimming shortened V by 1 base and J by 3 bases, and 3 bases separated the two germline ends. The CDR3 DNA reads TGCAGTGCTAGAGCGTACACTGAAGCTTTCTTT. Translated, it gives CSARAYTEAFF.

This clone was counted a few times. V is TRBV28 and J is TRBJ2-2; D is perhaps TRBD1 (5 bases). V was trimmed by 6 bases and J by 5 bases, leaving 16 bases between them. From germline, CDR1 is MDHEN and CDR2 SYDVKM. The CDR3 spans 15 residues. Written as DNA, the CDR3 is TGTGCCAGCAGATCCCCCAGGGTGTGGACCGGGGAGCTGTTTTTT. It yields the protein CASRSPRVWTGELFF.

The V call is TRBV19, the J call TRBJ2-1, with 9 bases aligning to TRBD1. The CDR3 is 13 amino acids. Germline lookup yields CDR1 LNHDA and CDR2 SQIVND (reference sequence). The junction had 2 bases not matched to a gene; V was cut back by 8 bases and J by 3 bases. The CDR3 DNA follows: TGTGCCAGTGGGACAGGGATCTACAATGAGCAGTTCTTC. This encodes CASGTGIYNEQFF.

Only one count was recorded for this clone. The rearrangement links TRBV6-5 to TRBJ2-7; 8 bases map to TRBD1. This CDR3 region has 13 residues. Trimming cost V 8 bases and J 9 bases; bases outside gene matches: 12. From germline, CDR1 is MNHEY and CDR2 SVGAGI. Here the CDR3 DNA reads TGTGCCAGCGGAACCGGGACAGGTTGGGGGCAGTACTTC. It yields the protein CASGTGTGWGQYF.

The chain combines TRBV2 with TRBJ1-1; 12 positions agree with TRBD1. There are 15 residues in the CDR3. With V trimmed by 2 bases and J by 12 bases, 10 bases remained unmatched. CDR1 and CDR2 from the germline V gene are SNHLY and FYNNEI. CDR3 in amino acids: CASSERDRGLWESFF. The CDR3 DNA reads TGTGCCAGCAGTGAACGGGACAGGGGGCTCTGGGAGTCTTTCTTT.

This clone was counted between two and nine times. The chain has TRBV28 and TRBJ1-2; D is uncertain. V shed 7 bases and J shed 7 bases, with 10 bases lying between them. This CDR3 has 11 residues. Germline V gene sequence: CDR1 MDHEN, CDR2 SYDVKM. The CDR3 DNA follows: TGTGCCAGCAAGAGGGAGGGTGGCTACACCTTC. Translating gives CASKREGGYTF.

The rearrangement links TRBV18 to TRBJ1-5, with TRBD1 matching 9 bases. Losses at the gene ends were 3 bases for V and 1 base for J; bases not matched to a gene: 1. The CDR3 extends over 15 amino acids. In germline, CDR1 is KGHSH, CDR2 LQKENI. CDR3 nucleotides: TGTGCCAGCTCACCGGACAGGGGCAGCAATCAGCCCCAGCATTTT. Encoded protein: CASSPDRGSNQPQHF.

This clone has a handful of counts. The chain has TRBV4-1 and TRBJ2-7, with D perhaps TRBD1 (6 bases). Trimming removed 1 base from V and 5 bases from J, with 21 bases in between. This CDR3 is built from 17 residues. CDR1 is MGHRA and CDR2 is YSYEKL in the germline V gene. CDR3 residues: CASSQVNWGYDRNEQYF. DNA for the CDR3: TGCGCCAGCAGCCAAGTCAATTGGGGCTATGACAGGAACGAGCAGTACTTC.

A few counts support this clone. The gene calls are TRBV10-3 and TRBJ1-4; D is possibly TRBD1 (5 bases). CDR1 and CDR2 from the germline V gene are ENHRY and SYGVKD. The length of the CDR3 is 14 residues. The ends were cut back, 7 bases at V and 4 bases at J, with 13 bases in the middle. This CDR3 reads CAITSGRDNEKLFF. The CDR3 coding sequence is TGTGCCATCACCTCGGGCAGGGATAATGAAAAACTGTTTTTT.

This clone was seen a few times. This chain joins TRBV7-3 and TRBJ2-1; TRBD2 matches at 10 bases. Germline V gene lookup returns CDR1 SGHTA and CDR2 FQGTGA. V dropped 5 bases and J dropped 2; count of bases not matched to a gene: 6. The CDR3 sequence is 16 residues long. CDR3 protein: CASSPQRGGPYNEQFF. The DNA of the CDR3 is TGTGCCAGCAGCCCTCAGCGGGGGGGCCCCTACAATGAGCAGTTCTTC.

This clone has more than one count but fewer than ten. The J gene is TRBJ2-7, the V gene TRBV18; 8 bases agree with TRBD1. CDR1 is KGHSH and CDR2 is LQKENI in the germline V gene. This CDR3 is built from 15 residues. Losses at the gene ends were 1 base for V and 3 bases for J; bases not matched to a gene: 5. CDR3 sequence (DNA): TGTGCCAGCTCACCACGGGGTGGGACAGGCTACGAGCAGTACTTC. Translating it yields CASSPRGGTGYEQYF.

The chain is built from TRBV18 and TRBJ2-1; a possible D gene is TRBD1 (6 bases). The CDR3 length is 16 residues. Trimming removed 4 bases from V and 3 bases from J, with 16 bases in between. Germline CDR1 KGHSH, CDR2 LQKENI. DNA of the CDR3: TGTGCCAGCTCACAGGTAGTGCAGGGGTACTACAATGAGCAGTTCTTC. Translated, it gives CASSQVVQGYYNEQFF. Full variable domain (remainder filled in from reference TRBV18 and TRBJ2-1): NAGVMQNPRHLVRRRGQEARLRCSPMKGHSHVYWYRQLPEEGLKFMVYLQKENIIDESGMPKERFSAEFPKEGPSILRIQQVVRGDSAAYFCASSQVVQGYYNEQFFGPGTRLTVL.

This clone was found a few times. V and J are TRBV19 and TRBJ2-7, with a weak D call TRBD2 (5 bases). This CDR3 contains 13 residues. With 4 bases removed from V and 3 bases from J, the gap between germline ends came to 10 bases. Germline values: CDR1 LNHDA, CDR2 SQIVND (reference sequence). CDR3 protein: CASSNGGRYEQYF. DNA of the CDR3: TGTGCCAGTAGTAACGGAGGACGCTACGAGCAGTACTTC. Based on the CDR3 plus reference TRBV19 and TRBJ2-7, the full variable domain is DGGITQSPKYLFRKEGQNVTLSCEQNLNHDAMYWYRQDPGQGLRLIYYSQIVNDFQKGDIAEGYSVSREKKESFPLTVTSAQKNPTAFYLCASSNGGRYEQYFGPGTRLTVT.

V usage is TRBV30 and J usage is TRBJ1-1; the D is unclear. Germline CDR1 is GTSNPN and CDR2 is SVGIG (reference sequence). The CDR3 sequence is 14 residues long. The V end lost 1 base, the J end lost 0 bases, and 9 bases lay between the germline ends. CDR3 DNA sequence: TGTGCCTGGAGTGGCAGACTATTGAACACTGAAGCTTTCTTT. This gives the protein CAWSGRLLNTEAFF.

The chain joins TRBV4-3 to TRBJ2-2; D is possibly TRBD2 (5 bases). CDR1 is LGHNA and CDR2 is YSLEER in the germline V gene. This CDR3 has 15 amino acids. Trimming cost V 0 bases and J 5 bases, with 10 bases left between them. CDR3 coding DNA: TGCGCCAGCAGCCAAGATCATAGCGTAACCGGGGAGCTGTTTTTT. Encoded protein: CASSQDHSVTGELFF.